This passage covers 28 T cell receptor beta chains from one sample sequenced in a study of graft-versus-host responses after intestinal transplantation. Sequenced by immunoSEQ multiplex PCR; TCRdb stores in-frame clones only, minus some. The sample carries nearly 100,000 clones, around 90% recorded once. This sample comprised PBMCs, obtained 450 to 480 days after intestinal transplant. Receptors were obtained from a human patient who received an intestinal transplant, so some T cells may come from the graft donor.

The CDR3 nucleotides read TGTGCCAGCAGTTACTCACCCTACACTGAAGCTTTCTTT. This gives the protein CASSYSPYTEAFF. V is TRBV6-5 and J is TRBJ1-1; the D is unclear. Germline V gene lookup returns CDR1 MNHEY and CDR2 SVGAGI. This CDR3 comprises 13 residues. Trimming pared 0 bases from V and 3 bases from J, leaving 5 bases between.

The rearrangement uses TRBV11-3 and TRBJ2-7, with D possibly matching TRBD1 (6 bases). The CDR3 is 15 residues long. Germline V lookup: CDR1 SGHNT, CDR2 YENEEA. The V end was cut by 8 bases, the J end by 2 bases, with 19 bases between. CDR3: CASPRGGPRTYEQYF. The CDR3 bases are TGTGCCAGCCCCAGAGGGGGACCTCGGACCTACGAGCAGTACTTC.

This chain uses TRBV2 with TRBJ2-3, with D hard to call. The length of the CDR3 is 14 residues. Germline loops: CDR1 SNHLY, CDR2 FYNNEI. V dropped 6 bases and J dropped 2 bases, with 12 bases sitting between them. CDR3 sequence reads: CASRDEILTDTQYF. The DNA for the CDR3 is TGTGCCAGCAGGGACGAGATCCTCACAGATACGCAGTATTTT.

This chain connects TRBV13 to TRBJ2-1, with D unresolved. V lost 1 base and J 1 base, leaving 8 bases between the germline ends. The CDR3 contains 15 residues. Germline loops: CDR1 PRHDT, CDR2 FYEKMQ (reference sequence). The CDR3 protein is CASSLVVQSYNEQFF. The CDR3 DNA follows: TGTGCCAGCAGCTTAGTCGTCCAATCCTACAATGAGCAGTTCTTC.

J is TRBJ1-1 and V is TRBV12-2. TRBV12-2 is annotated as a pseudogene. The CDR3 is 17 residues long. This CDR3 reads CASRRGGRALSNTEAFF. The CDR3 bases are TGTGCAAGTCGGAGGGGGGGCAGGGCCCTCTCTAACACTGAAGCTTTCTTT.

The chain employs TRBV15 and TRBJ2-7; a possible D gene is TRBD2 (6 bases). Germline values: CDR1 LNHNV, CDR2 YYDKDF (reference sequence). CDR3 size: 15 residues. V was pared by 0 bases and J by 3 bases, with 12 bases between. As DNA, the CDR3 is TGTGCCACCAGCAGAGAAGGAGGAGGGAGCTACGAGCAGTACTTC. It translates to CATSREGGGSYEQYF.

This clone was seen a few times. The V call is TRBV5-1, the J call TRBJ1-5; D may be TRBD1 (6 bases). The CDR3 loop spans 15 amino acids. V gave up 4 bases and J gave up 2 bases, with 13 bases separating them. Per the germline V gene, CDR1 is SGHRS and CDR2 is YFSETQ. The DNA for the CDR3 is TGCGCCAGCAGCGAACAGGGTTTAGGCAATCAGCCCCAGCATTTT. This translates into CASSEQGLGNQPQHF.

This rearrangement joins TRBV21-1 to TRBJ1-2; no check of the table's D call, TRBD1, against the DNA was made. TRBV21-1 is shown as a pseudogene. The CDR3 covers 17 residues. CDR3 amino acids: CASSKANRGIPHYGYTF. CDR3 DNA: TGTGCCAGCAGCAAAGCGAACAGGGGTATTCCTCACTATGGCTACACCTTC.

The chain is built from TRBV6-5 and TRBJ1-1; D perhaps matches TRBD1 (5 bases). V gave up 2 bases and J gave up 1 base, with 14 bases separating them. Germline V CDR1 and CDR2: MNHEY, SVGAGI. The CDR3 covers 16 residues. CDR3 region: CASSYNRAGRNTEAFF. For the CDR3, the DNA is TGTGCCAGCAGTTACAACCGGGCAGGGAGGAACACTGAAGCTTTCTTT.

The chain joins TRBV7-9 to TRBJ1-1; 7 nucleotides align to TRBD1. V shed 4 bases, J shed 3 bases, and the junction held 2 bases outside the gene matches. CDR3 size: 13 residues. Germline assignment: CDR1 SEHNR and CDR2 FQNEAQ (reference sequence). CDR3 in DNA: TGTGCCAGCAGCTACACAGGGGACACTGAAGCTTTCTTT. Translated: CASSYTGDTEAFF.

The V call is TRBV18, the J call TRBJ1-3; TRBD1 is a possible D gene (6 bases). Trimming took 3 bases from V and 0 from J, leaving 21 bases between them. There are 19 residues in the CDR3. Germline V gene lookup returns CDR1 KGHSH and CDR2 LQKENI. The CDR3 DNA reads TGTGCCAGCTCACCCAGGACCTCAGCGGACAGAGGCTCTGGAAACACCATATATTTT. Residues: CASSPRTSADRGSGNTIYF. Full variable domain (remainder filled in from reference TRBV18 and TRBJ1-3): NAGVMQNPRHLVRRRGQEARLRCSPMKGHSHVYWYRQLPEEGLKFMVYLQKENIIDESGMPKERFSAEFPKEGPSILRIQQVVRGDSAAYFCASSPRTSADRGSGNTIYFGEGSWLTVV.

The chain employs TRBV18 and TRBJ2-2; unclear D gene. V was clipped by 6 bases and J by 3 bases, with 11 bases between them. This CDR3 has 14 amino acids. Germline V gene sequence: CDR1 KGHSH, CDR2 LQKENI. The CDR3, as DNA: TGTGCCAGCTCTCGAAGCAGAGACACCGGGGAGCTGTTTTTT. Encoded protein: CASSRSRDTGELFF. Full variable domain (outside the CDR3, taken from reference TRBV18 and TRBJ2-2): NAGVMQNPRHLVRRRGQEARLRCSPMKGHSHVYWYRQLPEEGLKFMVYLQKENIIDESGMPKERFSAEFPKEGPSILRIQQVVRGDSAAYFCASSRSRDTGELFFGEGSRLTVL.

The rearrangement joins TRBV6-1 to TRBJ1-2; D possibly corresponds to TRBD1 (6 bases). The CDR3 has 13 amino acids. Germline-derived CDR1 and CDR2 are MNHNS and SASEGT. V shed 5 bases and J shed 5 bases, with 12 bases lying between them. CDR3 sequence: CASSLGQPYGYTF. The CDR3 coding sequence is TGTGCCAGCAGTCTCGGACAGCCTTATGGCTACACCTTC.

The gene calls are TRBV2 and TRBJ2-7; 9 nucleotides align to TRBD1. The CDR3 is 14 residues long. The V segment lost 4 bases and the J segment 4 bases; nucleotides outside the gene matches: 5. Germline loops: CDR1 SNHLY, CDR2 FYNNEI. CDR3 nucleotides: TGTGCCAGCAGTGGGGGACAGGGTAGGTACGAGCAGTACTTC. It specifies CASSGGQGRYEQYF.

V and J are TRBV2 and TRBJ2-7, with 11 bases lining up with TRBD2. CDR3 length equals 14 residues. The germline V gene encodes CDR1 SNHLY and CDR2 FYNNEI. V lost 6 bases, J lost 2 bases, and 3 bases stayed unmatched. Here the CDR3 reads CASSSTSGAYEQYF. The CDR3, as DNA: TGTGCCAGCAGCTCGACTAGCGGGGCCTACGAGCAGTACTTC.

As concerns this clone: The sample holds other DNA sequences that translate to the same CDR3. V usage is TRBV7-9 and J usage is TRBJ1-1; 7 nucleotides line up with TRBD1. The CDR3 is made up of 13 amino acids. V shed 2 bases and J 5 bases; nucleotides not matched to a gene: 2. Per germline, CDR1 SEHNR and CDR2 FQNEAQ (reference sequence). The CDR3 spells CASSLQGGTEAFF. The CDR3 DNA reads TGTGCCAGCAGCTTACAGGGGGGGACTGAAGCTTTCTTT.

V and J are TRBV6-1 and TRBJ2-7; D tentatively reads TRBD1 or TRBD2 (5 bases each). Trimming took off 11 bases at V and 5 bases at J, with 13 bases between the two ends. The CDR3 has 11 amino acids. The germline CDR1 and CDR2 sequences are MNHNS and SASEGT. CDR3 amino acids: CAPIEGHEQYF. The CDR3 nucleotides are TGTGCCCCCATCGAGGGGCACGAGCAGTACTTC.

Here the CDR3 reads CASGNSPYEQYF. The CDR3 DNA is TGTGCCAGCGGGAACTCCCCCTACGAGCAGTACTTC. J is TRBJ2-7 and V is TRBV6-5; D uncertain. Between the trimmed V and J ends, which lost 8 bases and 2 bases, there was a span of 10 bases. Germline CDR1 is MNHEY and CDR2 is SVGAGI. This CDR3 has 12 residues.

This clone was recorded a few times. The chain carries TRBV6-6 and TRBJ2-7, with no clear D. The CDR3 contains 12 residues. Trimming removed 5 bases at V and 7 bases at J, with 12 bases between. CDR1 MNHNY and CDR2 SVGAGI come from the germline V gene (reference sequence). CDR3 in DNA: TGTGCCAGCAGTCCTTCTGGAGATGAGCAGTACTTC. It codes for CASSPSGDEQYF.

V is TRBV18 and J is TRBJ1-5; D is uncertain. The CDR3 contains 13 residues. CDR1 and CDR2 from the germline V gene are KGHSH and LQKENI. V shed 6 bases and J shed 5 bases, with 11 bases lying between them. The CDR3: CASSPAHDQPQHF. The CDR3, as DNA: TGTGCCAGCTCCCCCGCCCACGATCAGCCCCAGCATTTT.

This chain's CDR3 is CASSLATGSKSSPLHF. DNA for the CDR3: TGTGCCAGCAGCTTAGCCACCGGGAGCAAGAGTTCACCCCTCCACTTT. The chain has TRBV13 and TRBJ1-6, with D unclear. The V end lost 1 base, the J end lost 9 bases, and 16 bases lay between the germline ends. Germline V gives CDR1 PRHDT, CDR2 FYEKMQ (reference sequence). The CDR3 spans 16 residues.

The V call is TRBV7-6, the J call TRBJ2-5; 10 bases line up with TRBD2. V shed 0 bases and J 3 bases; nucleotides not matched to a gene: 1. The germline V gene has CDR1 SGHVS and CDR2 FNYEAQ. The CDR3 is 15 residues long. The chain's CDR3 is CASSLASGGEETQYF. The CDR3 DNA sequence: TGTGCCAGCAGCTTAGCCAGCGGGGGGGAAGAGACCCAGTACTTC.

This chain links TRBV5-1 with TRBJ1-3; 7 bases fit TRBD1. Germline CDR1 and CDR2: SGHRS and YFSETQ. There are 17 residues in the CDR3. The ends lost 3 bases at V and 0 bases at J; junction bases unmatched: 9. The DNA of the CDR3 is TGCGCCAGCAGCTACCGACAGGGAGGGTTCTCTGGAAACACCATATATTTT. It encodes CASSYRQGGFSGNTIYF.

This chain uses TRBV7-2 with TRBJ2-1; 10 bases are shared with TRBD2. From germline, CDR1 is SGHTA and CDR2 FQGNSA. J gave up 10 bases and V 2 bases, and 11 bases lay outside the gene matches. This CDR3 contains 16 residues. The CDR3 DNA reads TGTGCCAGCAGCTTAACCGGGACTAGCGATATCGAGGAGCAGTTCTTC. Protein sequence: CASSLTGTSDIEEQFF.

The chain uses TRBV7-8 and TRBJ1-4; D perhaps matches TRBD1 (5 bases). The CDR3 sequence is 14 residues long. Per germline, CDR1 SGHVS and CDR2 FQNEAQ. The V end was cut by 1 base, the J end by 6 bases, with 9 bases between. CDR3 DNA: TGTGCCAGCAGCTTAGGCAGGGAGGATGAAAAACTGTTTTTT. Translation: CASSLGREDEKLFF. Combining the CDR3 with reference TRBV7-8 and TRBJ1-4 gives the whole variable domain GAGVSQSPRYKVAKRGQDVALRCDPISGHVSLFWYQQALGQGPEFLTYFQNEAQLDKSGLPSDRFFAERPEGSVSTLKIQRTQQEDSAVYLCASSLGREDEKLFFGSGTQLSVL.

This chain links TRBV29-1 with TRBJ1-1; TRBD1 might be the D (5 bases). This CDR3 has 12 amino acids. V lost 4 bases and J 13 bases, leaving 19 bases between the germline ends. Germline CDR1 is SQVTM and CDR2 is ANQGSEA. DNA of the CDR3: TGCAGCGTTGTTCGGGACGGGGGATTGGGTTTCTTT. Protein: CSVVRDGGLGFF. The entire variable domain, with the rest obtained from reference TRBV29-1 and TRBJ1-1, is as follows: SAVISQKPSRDICQRGTSLTIQCQVDSQVTMMFWYRQQPGQSLTLIATANQGSEATYESGFVIDKFPISRPNLTFSTLTVSNMSPEDSSIYLCSVVRDGGLGFFGQGTRLTVV.

The chain joins TRBV13 to TRBJ1-3; 9 positions match TRBD1. CDR1 and CDR2 (germline): PRHDT, FYEKMQ (reference sequence). The CDR3 runs to 16 residues. The ends lost 5 bases at V and 0 bases at J; junction bases unmatched: 5. The CDR3 DNA reads as TGTGCCAGCAGCCAGGGACAGGGCCTCTCTGGAAACACCATATATTTT. It translates to CASSQGQGLSGNTIYF.

This chain joins TRBV11-2 and TRBJ1-1; TRBD1 might be the D (5 bases). The CDR3 sequence is 16 residues long. CDR1 is SGHAT, CDR2 FQNNGV, per germline. V was shortened by 0 bases and J by 1 base, with 12 bases between the two germline ends. CDR3 protein: CASSLEYWGGNTEAFF. In nucleotides, the CDR3 is TGTGCCAGCAGCTTAGAATATTGGGGGGGGAACACTGAAGCTTTCTTT. Looking up the rest from reference TRBV11-2 and TRBJ1-1 gives the full variable domain: EAGVAQSPRYKIIEKRQSVAFWCNPISGHATLYWYQQILGQGPKLLIQFQNNGVVDDSQLPKDRFSAERLKGVDSTLKIQPAKLEDSAVYLCASSLEYWGGNTEAFFGQGTRLTVV.